These 30 T cell receptor beta chains came from one sample sequenced in a study of T-cell reconstitution after alpha-beta-depleted transplantation in children. Molecular barcoding with unique molecular identifiers was used for the TCRbeta library. Each CDR3 protein gets one entry after TCRdb re-called the PCR reads with MiXCR. The table has about 640,000 distinct CDR3 sequences, roughly 15% seen once. The material sequenced was PBMCs from the stem cell graft donor, taken from the stem cell graft. The receptors here all came from a human donor who donated a stem cell graft to a child with acute myeloid leukemia.

This clonotype was picked up many times. The chain couples TRBV20-1 to TRBJ2-5, with TRBD1 identical over 7 bases. The CDR3 covers 12 residues. CDR1 is DFQATT and CDR2 is SNEGSKA in the germline V gene (reference sequence). V gave up 6 bases and J gave up 4 bases; unmatched junction bases: 5. The DNA of the CDR3 is TGCAGTGCCAACACAGGGGCAGAGACCCAGTACTTC. Translated: CSANTGAETQYF.

This chain joins TRBV27 and TRBJ2-1, with 7 bases fitting TRBD1. The CDR3 contains 16 residues. Per germline, CDR1 MNHEY and CDR2 SMNVEV (reference sequence). Trimming at V came to 5 bases and at J to 1 base, leaving 8 bases not matched to a gene. In nucleotides, the CDR3 is TGTGCCAGCAGTACTCTCCGGGACAGTTCCTACAATGAGCAGTTCTTC. Its protein is CASSTLRDSSYNEQFF.

This clonotype showed up just a few times. The chain uses TRBV7-2 and TRBJ2-4; no clear D gene. The CDR3 is made up of 16 amino acids. Trimming took 5 bases from V and 3 from J, leaving 17 bases between them. Germline V CDR1 and CDR2: SGHTA, FQGNSA. CDR3 nucleotides: TGTGCCAGCAGCCGCCCCTGGTCGGGCAGCAAAAACATTCAGTACTTC. Translation gives CASSRPWSGSKNIQYF.

This clonotype was seen at least ten times. This chain uses TRBV10-3 with TRBJ1-2; TRBD1 matches 7 bases. Germline CDR1 is ENHRY and CDR2 is SYGVKD. V was clipped by 11 bases and J by 6 bases; unmatched bases: 15. The CDR3 is 14 amino acids. Here the CDR3 DNA reads TGTGCCCTCCTTAAACCGGGGACAGTTGATGGCTACACCTTC. It translates to CALLKPGTVDGYTF.

This clonotype has a count of ten or more. The CDR3 DNA follows: TGTGCCAGCAGTTACGGGACAGTGAACACTGAAGCTTTCTTT. Translation gives CASSYGTVNTEAFF. The chain employs TRBV6-5 and TRBJ1-1; 7 bases match TRBD1. The CDR3 is 14 residues long. J gave up 0 bases and V 2 bases, and 0 bases lay outside the gene matches. CDR1 is MNHEY, CDR2 SVGAGI, per germline.

This chain links TRBV7-2 with TRBJ2-1; D gene ambiguous. Per the germline V gene, CDR1 is SGHTA and CDR2 is FQGNSA. This CDR3 region has 15 residues. Trimming shortened V by 3 bases and J by 0 bases, and 9 bases separated the two germline ends. Here the CDR3 reads CASSFLGYSYNEQFF. The CDR3 region has the DNA TGTGCCAGCAGCTTTCTCGGATACTCCTACAATGAGCAGTTCTTC.

This clonotype was observed a few times. The chain is built from TRBV4-2 and TRBJ1-1; 9 nucleotides match TRBD1. After removal of 4 bases from V and 4 bases from J, the junction contained 7 bases not matched to a gene. The V gene's germline CDR1 is LGHNA and CDR2 YNFKEQ. This CDR3 contains 15 residues. The DNA for the CDR3 is TGTGCCAGCAGCCGAACGGGACAGGGCTCCACTGAAGCTTTCTTT. Amino acid sequence: CASSRTGQGSTEAFF.

This clonotype was recorded many times. The chain couples TRBV20-1 to TRBJ1-1; no definite D call. The CDR3 consists of 11 residues. Trimming shortened V by 2 bases and J by 8 bases, and 9 bases separated the two germline ends. Germline CDR1 reads DFQATT; CDR2 reads SNEGSKA (reference sequence). The CDR3 reads CSARRENEAFF. The CDR3 bases are TGCAGTGCTAGACGGGAGAACGAAGCTTTCTTT.

The rearrangement joins TRBV7-2 to TRBJ1-3; maybe TRBD1 (6 bases). CDR1 and CDR2 from the germline V gene are SGHTA and FQGNSA. The CDR3 extends over 15 amino acids. The ends were cut back, 6 bases at V and 2 bases at J, with 14 bases in the middle. CDR3 loop: CASSSDRFPGNTIYF. CDR3 in DNA: TGTGCCAGCAGTTCGGACAGATTCCCTGGAAACACCATATATTTT.

This clonotype was detected many times. The chain combines TRBV29-1 with TRBJ2-7; D uncertain. V shed 7 bases and J shed 3 bases, with 19 bases lying between them. The CDR3 has 14 amino acids. CDR1 and CDR2 (germline): SQVTM, ANQGSEA. This CDR3 is CSARPPPYYYEQYV. CDR3 coding DNA: TGCAGCGCAAGACCCCCTCCTTATTACTACGAGCAGTACGTC.

This clonotype was counted many times. V usage is TRBV12-3 or TRBV12-4 and J usage is TRBJ1-5, with 8 bases aligning to TRBD1. The CDR3 spans 14 residues. V trimming: 4 bases; J trimming: 3 bases; junction bases outside the gene matches: 2. The CDR3 protein is CASSWTGNNQPQHF. The CDR3 DNA sequence: TGTGCCAGCAGTTGGACAGGGAACAATCAGCCCCAGCATTTT.

This clonotype has ten or more counts. The rearrangement joins TRBV24-1 to TRBJ2-1, with 7 bases lining up with TRBD1. CDR3 size: 16 residues. V gave up 4 bases and J gave up 4 bases; unmatched junction bases: 9. The germline CDR1 and CDR2 sequences are KGHDR and SFDVKD. This CDR3 is CATSDRPVGQYNEQFF. CDR3 DNA: TGTGCCACCAGTGACCGGCCTGTGGGACAGTACAATGAGCAGTTCTTC.

The chain recombines TRBV13 with TRBJ2-4; weak D call: TRBD2 (5 bases). This CDR3 region has 14 residues. Deletions cut 5 bases from V and 8 bases from J, with 16 bases between. Germline V gives CDR1 PRHDT, CDR2 FYEKMQ (reference sequence). The CDR3 nucleotides are TGTGCCAGCAGCCGGGATCACCCGACCGACATTCAGTACTTC. It encodes CASSRDHPTDIQYF. The whole variable domain, filled in from reference TRBV13 and TRBJ2-4, reads AAGVIQSPRHLIKEKRETATLKCYPIPRHDTVYWYQQGPGQDPQFLISFYEKMQSDKGSIPDRFSAQQFSDYHSELNMSSLELGDSALYFCASSRDHPTDIQYFGAGTRLSVL.

This clonotype came up a few times. J is TRBJ2-7 and V is TRBV10-2; 12 bases are a match to TRBD2. This CDR3 region has 14 residues. Germline CDR1 WSHSY, CDR2 SAAADI. Germline trimming cut 7 bases from V and 3 bases from J; bases unmatched to any gene: 4. The chain's CDR3 is CASTPGLAGYEQYV. For the CDR3, the DNA is TGCGCCAGCACCCCGGGACTAGCGGGCTACGAGCAGTACGTC.

This clonotype was detected many times. The J gene is TRBJ2-7, the V gene TRBV20-1, with TRBD2 matching 7 bases. The CDR3 sequence is 13 residues long. Germline CDR1 reads DFQATT; CDR2 reads SNEGSKA (reference sequence). V was clipped by 5 bases and J by 2 bases; unmatched bases: 6. The CDR3 spells CSARGTTTYEQYF. The CDR3 nucleotides read TGCAGTGCTCGGGGGACTACCACCTACGAGCAGTACTTC.

In this sample, this clonotype turned up a few times. This rearrangement joins TRBV11-3 to TRBJ1-4, with no clear D. V was shortened by 3 bases and J by 8 bases, with 10 bases between the two germline ends. The CDR3 covers 13 residues. Germline V gene data show CDR1 as SGHNT and CDR2 as YENEEA. The DNA for the CDR3 is TGTGCCAGCAGCTTCTCGCCGGGGGAAAAACTGTTTTTT. The encoded protein is CASSFSPGEKLFF.

Worth noting for this clonotype: A much larger clone lies one base from this, so it may be a read error. J is TRBJ2-1 and V is TRBV25-1; the D gene could be TRBD1 or TRBD2 (5 bases each). Germline V gives CDR1 MGHDK, CDR2 SYGVNS. The CDR3 loop spans 11 amino acids. The germline V and J ends were trimmed by 8 bases and 4 bases, with 6 bases remaining between them. The CDR3 bases are TGTGCCAGCTGGGGGTACAATGAGCAGTTCTTC. Translating it yields CASWGYNEQFF.

The chain links TRBV7-9 to TRBJ2-2; D gene ambiguous. Trimming left V 4 bases short and J 0 bases short, with 12 bases between. The CDR3 totals 16 residues. CDR1 and CDR2 (germline): SEHNR, FQNEAQ (reference sequence). The CDR3: CASSSRTATNTGELFF. For the CDR3, the DNA is TGTGCCAGCAGCTCCCGGACGGCAACGAACACCGGGGAGCTGTTTTTT.

There are many counts of this clonotype. The V call is TRBV12-3 or TRBV12-4, the J call TRBJ2-1; D possibly corresponds to TRBD2 (5 bases). This CDR3 spans 13 amino acids. The V and J ends lost 6 bases and 9 bases respectively, with 15 bases between them. CDR3 region: CASRLSVGGEQFF. In nucleotides, the CDR3 is TGTGCCAGCAGACTCTCGGTCGGAGGTGAGCAGTTCTTC.

The chain links TRBV24-1 to TRBJ1-2; 11 bases map to TRBD1. Germline V gives CDR1 KGHDR, CDR2 SFDVKD. This CDR3 has 18 amino acids. Trimming at V came to 4 bases and at J to 7 bases, leaving 16 bases not matched to a gene. The CDR3 DNA sequence: TGTGCCACCAGTGAGGCCGGGACAGGGGGGGAGCCTATCAGTGGCTACACCTTC. It translates to CATSEAGTGGEPISGYTF.

The table lists this clonotype with many counts. The rearrangement joins TRBV24-1 to TRBJ2-7; TRBD1 matches 8 bases. J gave up 6 bases and V 2 bases, and 8 bases lay outside the gene matches. This CDR3 contains 15 residues. Germline lookup yields CDR1 KGHDR and CDR2 SFDVKD. The CDR3 region has the DNA TGTGCCACCAGTGATTCCCTGGGACAGGATGGCGAGCAGTACTTC. Protein product: CATSDSLGQDGEQYF.

This clonotype was seen a handful of times. The CDR3 nucleotides are TGTGCCAGCAGCCACCCCGGGGCCTCTGGGGCCAACGTCCTGACTTTC. As protein: CASSHPGASGANVLTF. V is TRBV4-2 and J is TRBJ2-6, with D perhaps given as TRBD1 or TRBD2 (5 bases each). CDR1 and CDR2 from the germline V gene are LGHNA and YNFKEQ. V gave up 3 bases and J gave up 0 bases, with 9 bases separating them. The CDR3 runs 16 residues.

This clonotype occurred a few times. The chain recombines TRBV6-5 with TRBJ2-3; 8 nucleotides line up with TRBD1. The V gene's germline CDR1 is MNHEY and CDR2 SVGAGI. The length of the CDR3 is 15 residues. The J segment lost 3 bases and the V segment lost 7 bases, leaving 9 bases of the junction unmatched. The CDR3 DNA reads TGTGCCAGCACCCGACAGGGGATGAGGACAGATACGCAGTATTTT. Protein: CASTRQGMRTDTQYF.

There are a few counts of this clonotype. The V gene is TRBV4-3, the J gene TRBJ2-3; 9 bases match TRBD1. Looked up from germline, CDR1 is LGHNA and CDR2 is YSLEER. The CDR3 loop spans 16 amino acids. V dropped 0 bases and J dropped 2; count of bases not matched to a gene: 3. This CDR3 is CASSQDGTGYTDTQYF. CDR3 bases: TGCGCCAGCAGCCAAGACGGGACAGGGTACACAGATACGCAGTATTTT.

The rearrangement uses TRBV7-2 and TRBJ2-5; TRBD2 agrees at 7 bases. Trimming removed 5 bases from V and 2 bases from J; junction bases left unmatched: 14. CDR1 is SGHTA, CDR2 FQGNSA, per germline. The CDR3 has 17 amino acids. The CDR3 here is CASSLGARGGIQETQYF. DNA for the CDR3: TGTGCCAGCAGCCTAGGGGCACGGGGAGGGATACAAGAGACCCAGTACTTC.

This clonotype was counted a few times. The gene calls are TRBV7-9 and TRBJ1-4; D gene ambiguous. The germline V gene encodes CDR1 SEHNR and CDR2 FQNEAQ (reference sequence). Between the trimmed V and J ends, which lost 2 bases and 7 bases, there was a span of 17 bases. This CDR3 has 16 amino acids. CDR3 sequence reads: CASSLIGRGFGEKLFF. The DNA for the CDR3 is TGTGCCAGCAGCTTAATAGGTAGAGGGTTCGGTGAAAAACTGTTTTTT.

Many counts were recorded for this clonotype. The chain employs TRBV20-1 and TRBJ2-7; 8 positions agree with TRBD2. The CDR3 sequence is 13 residues long. The junction had 1 base not matched to a gene; V was cut back by 2 bases and J by 1 base. Per germline, CDR1 DFQATT and CDR2 SNEGSKA (reference sequence). The CDR3 nucleotides read TGCAGTGCTAGAATAGCGGGGTCCTACGAGCAGTACGTC. This sequence encodes CSARIAGSYEQYV.

This clonotype was counted many times. This CDR3 is CASSLRGGQGGGGDGYTF. The CDR3 bases are TGCGCCAGCAGCTTGCGCGGAGGACAGGGTGGAGGAGGAGATGGCTACACCTTC. This chain joins TRBV5-1 and TRBJ1-2; 8 bases agree with TRBD1. The CDR3 runs to 18 residues. V lost 1 base and J lost 6; bases outside the gene matches: 17. From germline, CDR1 is SGHRS and CDR2 YFSETQ.

This clonotype was observed a handful of times. The rearrangement uses TRBV11-2 and TRBJ1-2; D not certain. The CDR3 spans 15 residues. V gave up 7 bases and J gave up 4 bases, with 19 bases separating them. Germline-derived CDR1 and CDR2 are SGHAT and FQNNGV. The CDR3 DNA sequence: TGTGCCAGCACCTTTGGTGGCCGGGAGGGCTATGGCTACACCTTC. Residues: CASTFGGREGYGYTF.

The chain links TRBV12-3 or TRBV12-4 to TRBJ2-7; 13 bases align to TRBD2. V was pared by 1 base and J by 5 bases, with 5 bases of the junction left unmatched. This CDR3 has 16 amino acids. CDR3 sequence reads: CASSLGGLAGLHEQYF. The CDR3 bases are TGTGCCAGCAGTTTAGGGGGACTAGCGGGACTCCACGAGCAGTACTTC.